These 4 T cell receptor beta chains originate from one sample sequenced in a study of graft-versus-host responses after intestinal transplantation. Which antigens these TCRs recognize remains unknown. The table came from immunoSEQ multiplex PCR; TCRdb's copy has only in-frame clones and leaves some out. The table records around 100,000 clones, 91% of them present only once. The sequences come from unstimulated CD4+ T cells sorted from spleen or lymph node cells, collected before transplant. These receptors came from a human donor who was the organ donor for an intestinal transplant.

The V and J genes are TRBV5-1 and TRBJ2-2, with 8 bases matching TRBD1. Germline-derived CDR1 and CDR2 are SGHRS and YFSETQ. The CDR3 has 15 residues. V dropped 6 bases and J dropped 6; count of bases not matched to a gene: 10. The CDR3 coding sequence is TGCGCCAGCAATGGACAGGGATCCTCCCCCGGGGAGCTGTTTTTT. Protein: CASNGQGSSPGELFF.

This CDR3 reads CASSLIRGGSTDTQYF. The CDR3 nucleotides are TGTGCCAGCAGCTTGATACGGGGGGGAAGCACAGATACGCAGTATTTT. V usage is TRBV5-4 and J usage is TRBJ2-3; TRBD2 matches 8 bases. The germline gives CDR1 SGHNT, CDR2 YYREEE (reference sequence). This CDR3 region has 16 residues. Germline trimming cut 1 base from V and 0 bases from J; bases unmatched to any gene: 4.

The chain couples TRBV4-1 to TRBJ2-5; D might be TRBD2 (5 bases). The CDR3 sequence is 15 residues long. In germline, CDR1 is MGHRA, CDR2 YSYEKL. The V and J ends lost 0 bases and 7 bases respectively, with 15 bases between them. DNA of the CDR3: TGCGCCAGCAGCCAAGATGGAGCCTTAGGAGGGACCCAGTACTTC. The encoded protein is CASSQDGALGGTQYF.

The rearrangement joins TRBV4-1 to TRBJ2-2; D is possibly TRBD2 (5 bases). CDR1 is MGHRA and CDR2 is YSYEKL in the germline V gene. The CDR3 is made up of 16 amino acids. Trimming cost V 0 bases and J 5 bases, with 13 bases left between them. The CDR3, as DNA: TGCGCCAGCAGCCAAGATCGAGGAGGATGGACCGGGGAGCTGTTTTTT. Protein product: CASSQDRGGWTGELFF.